This T cell receptor (beta chain) was retrieved from a study of blood T cells in healthy people across ages. V was shortened by 3 bases and J by 6 bases, with 9 bases between the two germline ends. CDR3 length: 12 residues. Per germline, CDR1 SEHNR and CDR2 FQNEAQ (reference sequence). Alongside a J-beta primer mix, a sample-barcoded 5' primer served in a second PCR lasting about 6 to 12 cycles. Each cDNA molecule was tagged by a template-switch adaptor that had 12 random nucleotides. TCRdb called the 5' RACE reads again in MiXCR, with one record for every CDR3 protein. The sample has about 800,000 distinct CDR3 sequences, 58% seen once.

This clonotype was sampled from a man younger than 40 in good health. Material: blood. This chain uses TRBV7-9 with TRBJ2-7; D possibly corresponds to TRBD2 (5 bases). The CDR3 loop is CASSLERVEQYF. CDR3 in DNA: TGTGCCAGCAGCTTGGAGAGGGTCGAGCAGTACTTC.